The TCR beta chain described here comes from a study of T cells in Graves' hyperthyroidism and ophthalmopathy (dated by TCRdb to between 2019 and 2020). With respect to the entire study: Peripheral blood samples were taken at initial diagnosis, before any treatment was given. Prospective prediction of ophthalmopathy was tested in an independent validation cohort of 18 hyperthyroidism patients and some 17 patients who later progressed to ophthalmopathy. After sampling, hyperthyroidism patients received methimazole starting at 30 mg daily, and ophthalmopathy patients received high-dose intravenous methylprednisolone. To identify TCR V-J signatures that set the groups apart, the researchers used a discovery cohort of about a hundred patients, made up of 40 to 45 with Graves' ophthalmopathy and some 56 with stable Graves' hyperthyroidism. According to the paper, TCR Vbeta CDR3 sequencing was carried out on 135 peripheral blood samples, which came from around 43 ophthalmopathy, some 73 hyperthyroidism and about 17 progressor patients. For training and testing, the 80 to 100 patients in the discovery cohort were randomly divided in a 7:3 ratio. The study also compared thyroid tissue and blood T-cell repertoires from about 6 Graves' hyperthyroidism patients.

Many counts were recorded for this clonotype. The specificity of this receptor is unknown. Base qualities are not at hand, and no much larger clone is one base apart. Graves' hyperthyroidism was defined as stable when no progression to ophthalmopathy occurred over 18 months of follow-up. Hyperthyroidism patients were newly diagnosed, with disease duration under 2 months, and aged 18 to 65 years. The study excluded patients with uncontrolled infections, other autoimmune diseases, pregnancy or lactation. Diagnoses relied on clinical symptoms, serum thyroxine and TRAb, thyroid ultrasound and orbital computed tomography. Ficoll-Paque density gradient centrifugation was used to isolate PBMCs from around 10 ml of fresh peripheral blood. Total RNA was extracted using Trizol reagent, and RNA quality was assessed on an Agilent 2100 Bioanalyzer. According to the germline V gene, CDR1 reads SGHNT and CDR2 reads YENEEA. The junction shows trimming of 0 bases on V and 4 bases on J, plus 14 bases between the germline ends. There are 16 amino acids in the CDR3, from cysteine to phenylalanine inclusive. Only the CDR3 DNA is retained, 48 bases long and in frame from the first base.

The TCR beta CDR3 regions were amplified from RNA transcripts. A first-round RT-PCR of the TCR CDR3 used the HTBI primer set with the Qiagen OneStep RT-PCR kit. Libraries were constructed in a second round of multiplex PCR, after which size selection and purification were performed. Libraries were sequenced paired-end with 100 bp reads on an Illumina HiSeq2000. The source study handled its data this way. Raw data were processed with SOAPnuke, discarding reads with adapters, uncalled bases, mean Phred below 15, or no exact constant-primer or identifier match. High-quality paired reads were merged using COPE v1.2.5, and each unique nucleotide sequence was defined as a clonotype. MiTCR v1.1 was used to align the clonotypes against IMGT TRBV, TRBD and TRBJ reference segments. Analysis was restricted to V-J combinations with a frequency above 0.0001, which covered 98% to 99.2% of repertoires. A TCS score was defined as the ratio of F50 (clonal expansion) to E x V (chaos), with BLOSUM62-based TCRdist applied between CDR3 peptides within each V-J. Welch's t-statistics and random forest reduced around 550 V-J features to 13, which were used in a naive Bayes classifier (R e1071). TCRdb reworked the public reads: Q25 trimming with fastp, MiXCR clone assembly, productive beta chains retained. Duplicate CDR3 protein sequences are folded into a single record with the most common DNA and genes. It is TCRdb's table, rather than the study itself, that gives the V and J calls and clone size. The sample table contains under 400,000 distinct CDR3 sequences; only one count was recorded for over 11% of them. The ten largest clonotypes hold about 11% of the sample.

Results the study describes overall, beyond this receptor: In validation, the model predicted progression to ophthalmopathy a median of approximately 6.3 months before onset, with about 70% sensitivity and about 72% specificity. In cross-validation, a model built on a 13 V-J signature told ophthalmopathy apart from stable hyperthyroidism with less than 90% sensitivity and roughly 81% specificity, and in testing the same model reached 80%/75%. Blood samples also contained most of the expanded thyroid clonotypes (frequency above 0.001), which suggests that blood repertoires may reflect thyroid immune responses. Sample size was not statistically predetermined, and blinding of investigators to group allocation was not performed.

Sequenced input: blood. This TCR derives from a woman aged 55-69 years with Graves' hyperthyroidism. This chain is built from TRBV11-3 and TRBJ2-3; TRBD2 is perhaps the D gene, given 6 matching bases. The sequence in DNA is TGTGCCAGCAGCTTAGATTGGACGGGGGTTGCAGATACGCAGTATTTT. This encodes CASSLDWTGVADTQYF.